Following are 8 T cell receptor beta chains from one sample sequenced in a study of blood T cell repertoires in COVID-19. The repertoire was sequenced with immunoSEQ multiplex PCR; TCRdb's copy has only in-frame clones and lacks some. In the table there are 200,000 to 250,000 clones, about 88% of which are singletons. Source material: peripheral blood. These receptor sequences come from a woman between 50 and 59 years old with COVID-19, enrolled during active disease.

The chain is built from TRBV19 and TRBJ1-2; D is undetermined. The V end was cut by 5 bases, the J end by 5 bases, with 15 bases between. This CDR3 comprises 14 residues. Germline CDR1 is LNHDA and CDR2 is SQIVND (reference sequence). CDR3 in amino acids: CASSPGTGGYGYTF. The CDR3 bases are TGTGCCAGTAGTCCAGGCACCGGAGGGTATGGCTACACCTTC.

DNA for the CDR3: TGTGCCAGCAGCTTAGCGGCAGATACGCAGTATTTT. Translating it yields CASSLAADTQYF. The V and J genes are TRBV11-3 and TRBJ2-3, with D unclear. This CDR3 has 12 residues. V was pared by 1 base and J by 4 bases, with 3 bases between. The V gene's germline CDR1 is SGHNT and CDR2 YENEEA.

The chain has TRBV9 and TRBJ1-1; tentatively, D is TRBD1 (6 bases). Per the germline V gene, CDR1 is SGDLS and CDR2 is YYNGEE. Trimming took off 0 bases at V and 1 base at J, with 13 bases between the two ends. The CDR3 length is 16 residues. CDR3: CASSVDGGAGNTEAFF. CDR3 DNA sequence: TGTGCCAGCAGCGTAGATGGGGGCGCGGGGAACACTGAAGCTTTCTTT.

The J gene is TRBJ1-4, the V gene TRBV5-1, with unresolved D. The germline V gene encodes CDR1 SGHRS and CDR2 YFSETQ. The V end was cut by 5 bases, the J end by 0 bases, with 20 bases between. This CDR3 has 18 amino acids. CDR3 loop: CASRSAETSVATNEKLFF. CDR3 coding DNA: TGCGCCAGCAGGTCGGCAGAGACATCTGTTGCAACTAATGAAAAACTGTTTTTT.

The chain recombines TRBV19 with TRBJ1-1; possible D gene TRBD1, 5 bases. The CDR3 has 12 residues. V lost 5 bases and J lost 4, with 8 bases in between. Per germline, CDR1 LNHDA and CDR2 SQIVND (reference sequence). This CDR3 reads CASSGGGTEAFF. The CDR3 DNA is TGTGCCAGTAGTGGGGGGGGCACTGAAGCTTTCTTT. The full variable domain, with the rest looked up from reference TRBV19 and TRBJ1-1, is DGGITQSPKYLFRKEGQNVTLSCEQNLNHDAMYWYRQDPGQGLRLIYYSQIVNDFQKGDIAEGYSVSREKKESFPLTVTSAQKNPTAFYLCASSGGGTEAFFGQGTRLTVV.

The V call is TRBV5-1, the J call TRBJ2-7; TRBD2 matches at 9 bases. With V trimmed by 0 bases and J by 2 bases, 3 bases remained unmatched. The CDR3 has 15 residues. Germline loops: CDR1 SGHRS, CDR2 YFSETQ. The DNA for the CDR3 is TGCGCCAGCAGCTTGGCAGCGGGGGGCCCCTACGAGCAGTACTTC. This sequence encodes CASSLAAGGPYEQYF.

The gene calls are TRBV7-2 and TRBJ2-7; 11 bases match TRBD1. V was clipped by 3 bases and J by 4 bases; unmatched bases: 8. The CDR3 runs 16 residues. CDR1 SGHTA and CDR2 FQGNSA come from the germline V gene. CDR3 DNA sequence: TGTGCCAGCAGCTTTTCCTCCGGGACAGGGGGTTACGAGCAGTACTTC. Its protein is CASSFSSGTGGYEQYF. The complete variable domain, with remaining parts taken from reference TRBV7-2 and TRBJ2-7, reads GAGVSQSPSNKVTEKGKDVELRCDPISGHTALYWYRQSLGQGLEFLIYFQGNSAPDKSGLPSDRFSAERTGGSVSTLTIQRTQQEDSAVYLCASSFSSGTGGYEQYFGPGTRLTVT.

V gene TRBV5-6 combines with J gene TRBJ1-1; TRBD1 aligns across 8 bases. Trimming took 2 bases from V and 3 from J; bases not matched to a gene: 3. CDR1 and CDR2 from the germline V gene are SGHDT and YYEEEE. The CDR3 spans 14 residues. CDR3 in DNA: TGTGCCAGCAGCTTTGCAGGGGGCCACACTGAAGCTTTCTTT. It yields the protein CASSFAGGHTEAFF.